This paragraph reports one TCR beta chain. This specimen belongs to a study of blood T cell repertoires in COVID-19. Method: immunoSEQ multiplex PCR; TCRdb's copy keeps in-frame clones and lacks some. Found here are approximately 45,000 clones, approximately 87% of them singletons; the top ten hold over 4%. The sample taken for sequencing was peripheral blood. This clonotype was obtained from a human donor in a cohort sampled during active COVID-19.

For the CDR3, the DNA is TGTGCCAGCAGTTACGGCGACAGGGAGAACTATGGCTACACCTTC. Its protein is CASSYGDRENYGYTF. The rearrangement uses TRBV6-2 or TRBV6-3 and TRBJ1-2; 7 bases line up with TRBD1. This CDR3 contains 15 residues. V gave up 2 bases and J gave up 2 bases; unmatched junction bases: 5. Looked up from germline, CDR1 is MNHEY and CDR2 is SVGEGT.